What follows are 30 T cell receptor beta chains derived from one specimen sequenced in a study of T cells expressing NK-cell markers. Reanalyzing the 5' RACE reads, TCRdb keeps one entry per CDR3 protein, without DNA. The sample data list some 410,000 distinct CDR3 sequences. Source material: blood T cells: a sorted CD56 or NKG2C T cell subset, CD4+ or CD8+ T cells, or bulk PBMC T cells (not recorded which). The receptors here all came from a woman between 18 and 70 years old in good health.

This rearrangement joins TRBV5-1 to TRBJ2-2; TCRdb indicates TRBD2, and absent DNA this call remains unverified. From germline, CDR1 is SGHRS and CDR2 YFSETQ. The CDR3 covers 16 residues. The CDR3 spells CASSPGSGRAVGELFF.

CDR3 protein: CSARNQETQYF. V gene TRBV20-1 combines with J gene TRBJ2-5. CDR3 size: 11 residues. The germline V gene encodes CDR1 DFQATT and CDR2 SNEGSKA (reference sequence).

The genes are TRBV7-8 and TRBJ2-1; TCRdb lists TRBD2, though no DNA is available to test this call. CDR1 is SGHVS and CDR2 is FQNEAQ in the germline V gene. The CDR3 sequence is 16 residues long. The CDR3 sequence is CASSLGGGRETNEQFF. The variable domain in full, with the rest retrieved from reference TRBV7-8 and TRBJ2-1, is GAGVSQSPRYKVAKRGQDVALRCDPISGHVSLFWYQQALGQGPEFLTYFQNEAQLDKSGLPSDRFFAERPEGSVSTLKIQRTQQEDSAVYLCASSLGGGRETNEQFFGPGTRLTVL.

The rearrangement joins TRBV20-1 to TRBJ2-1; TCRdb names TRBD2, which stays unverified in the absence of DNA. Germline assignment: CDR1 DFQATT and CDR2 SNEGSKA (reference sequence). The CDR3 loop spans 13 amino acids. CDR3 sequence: CSARSESGNEQFF.

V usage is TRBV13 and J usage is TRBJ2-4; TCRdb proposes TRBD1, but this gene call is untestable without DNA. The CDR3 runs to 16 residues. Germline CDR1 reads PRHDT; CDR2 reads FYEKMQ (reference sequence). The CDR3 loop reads CASSLVAAQGGDIQYF.

The chain's CDR3 is CSVEGSSDSGNTIYF. J is TRBJ1-3 and V is TRBV29-1. Germline V lookup: CDR1 SQVTM, CDR2 ANQGSEA. This CDR3 comprises 15 residues.

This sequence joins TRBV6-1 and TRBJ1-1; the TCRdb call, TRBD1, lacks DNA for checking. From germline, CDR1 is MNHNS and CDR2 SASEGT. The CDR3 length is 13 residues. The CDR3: CASMRGLNTEAFF.

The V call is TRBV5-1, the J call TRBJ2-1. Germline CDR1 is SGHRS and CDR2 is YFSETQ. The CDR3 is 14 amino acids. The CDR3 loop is CASSFQDSYNEQFF.

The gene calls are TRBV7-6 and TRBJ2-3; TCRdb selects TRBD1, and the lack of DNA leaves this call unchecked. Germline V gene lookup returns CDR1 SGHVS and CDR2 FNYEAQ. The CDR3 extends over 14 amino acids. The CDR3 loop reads CASSLVRGADTQYF.

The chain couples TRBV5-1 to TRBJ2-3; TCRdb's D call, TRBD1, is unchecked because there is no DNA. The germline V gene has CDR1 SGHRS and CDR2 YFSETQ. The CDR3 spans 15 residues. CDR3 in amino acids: CASSLGQALTDTQYF.

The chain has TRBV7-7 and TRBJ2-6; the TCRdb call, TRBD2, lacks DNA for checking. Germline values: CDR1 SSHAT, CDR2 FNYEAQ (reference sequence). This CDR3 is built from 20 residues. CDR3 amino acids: CASSARTSGRSTSGANVLTF.

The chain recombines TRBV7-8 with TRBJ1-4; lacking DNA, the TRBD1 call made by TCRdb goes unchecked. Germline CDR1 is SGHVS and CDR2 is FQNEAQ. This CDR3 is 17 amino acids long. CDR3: CASSLGVRQGINEKLFF. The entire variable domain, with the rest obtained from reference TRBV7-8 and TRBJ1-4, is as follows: GAGVSQSPRYKVAKRGQDVALRCDPISGHVSLFWYQQALGQGPEFLTYFQNEAQLDKSGLPSDRFFAERPEGSVSTLKIQRTQQEDSAVYLCASSLGVRQGINEKLFFGSGTQLSVL.

The CDR3 reads CASSSWDRYNEQFF. The chain is built from TRBV11-2 and TRBJ2-1; TCRdb's D gene call, TRBD1, goes unchecked for lack of DNA. Germline V gene sequence: CDR1 SGHAT, CDR2 FQNNGV. This CDR3 is 14 amino acids long. Full variable domain (missing parts from reference TRBV11-2 and TRBJ2-1): EAGVAQSPRYKIIEKRQSVAFWCNPISGHATLYWYQQILGQGPKLLIQFQNNGVVDDSQLPKDRFSAERLKGVDSTLKIQPAKLEDSAVYLCASSSWDRYNEQFFGPGTRLTVL.

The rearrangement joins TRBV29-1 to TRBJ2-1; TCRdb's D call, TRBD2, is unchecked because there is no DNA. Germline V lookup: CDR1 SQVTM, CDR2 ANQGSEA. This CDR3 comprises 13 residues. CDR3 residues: CSGTTSRYNEQFF.

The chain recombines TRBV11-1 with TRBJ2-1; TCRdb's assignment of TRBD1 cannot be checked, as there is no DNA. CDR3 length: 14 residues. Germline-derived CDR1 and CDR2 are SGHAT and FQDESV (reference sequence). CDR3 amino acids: CASSPPLPYNEQFF.

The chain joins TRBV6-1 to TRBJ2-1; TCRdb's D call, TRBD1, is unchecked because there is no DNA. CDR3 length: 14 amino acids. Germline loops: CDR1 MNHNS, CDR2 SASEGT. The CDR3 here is CASWGVGTNNEQFF.

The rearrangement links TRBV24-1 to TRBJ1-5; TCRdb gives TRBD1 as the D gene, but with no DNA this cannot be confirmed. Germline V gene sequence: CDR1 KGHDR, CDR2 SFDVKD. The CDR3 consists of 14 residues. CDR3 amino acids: CATSDSGTHQPQHF.

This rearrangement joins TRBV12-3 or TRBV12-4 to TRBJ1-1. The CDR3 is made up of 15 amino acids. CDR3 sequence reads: CASSLALVAGTEAFF.

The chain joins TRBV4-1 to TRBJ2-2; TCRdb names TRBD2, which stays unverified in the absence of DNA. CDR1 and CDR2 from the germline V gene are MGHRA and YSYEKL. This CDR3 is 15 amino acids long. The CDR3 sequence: CASSQGYRRDGELFF.

The CDR3: CASSPRLAQDLEQFF. The chain is built from TRBV4-3 and TRBJ2-1; the D gene TCRdb calls, TRBD2, cannot be checked with no DNA. Germline assignment: CDR1 LGHNA and CDR2 YSLEER. The CDR3 is 15 residues long.

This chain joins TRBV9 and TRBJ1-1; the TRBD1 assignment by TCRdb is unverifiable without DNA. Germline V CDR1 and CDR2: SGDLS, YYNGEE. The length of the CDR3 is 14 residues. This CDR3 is CASSPRNRDTEAFF.

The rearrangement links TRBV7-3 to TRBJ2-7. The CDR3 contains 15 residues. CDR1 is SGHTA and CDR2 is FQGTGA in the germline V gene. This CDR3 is CASSLFSGSNYEQYF.

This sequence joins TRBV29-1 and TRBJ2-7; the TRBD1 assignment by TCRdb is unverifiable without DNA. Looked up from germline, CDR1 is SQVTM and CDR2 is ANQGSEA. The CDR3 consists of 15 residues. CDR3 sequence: CSVENTVGDTYEQYF.

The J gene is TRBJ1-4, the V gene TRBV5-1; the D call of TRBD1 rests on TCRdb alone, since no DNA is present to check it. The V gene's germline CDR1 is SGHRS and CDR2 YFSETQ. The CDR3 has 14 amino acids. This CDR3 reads CASSAPGQSEKLFF.

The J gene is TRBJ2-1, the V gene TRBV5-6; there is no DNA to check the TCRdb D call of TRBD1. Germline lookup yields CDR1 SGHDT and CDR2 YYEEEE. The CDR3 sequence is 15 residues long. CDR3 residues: CASGRYGQGAREQFF.

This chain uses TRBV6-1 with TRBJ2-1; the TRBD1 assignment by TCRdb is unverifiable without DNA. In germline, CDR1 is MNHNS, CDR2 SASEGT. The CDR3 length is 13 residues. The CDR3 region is CASRGQGYNEQFF.

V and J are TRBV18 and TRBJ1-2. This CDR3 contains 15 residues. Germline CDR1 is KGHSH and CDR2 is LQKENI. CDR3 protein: CASSPGGGTNYGYTF.

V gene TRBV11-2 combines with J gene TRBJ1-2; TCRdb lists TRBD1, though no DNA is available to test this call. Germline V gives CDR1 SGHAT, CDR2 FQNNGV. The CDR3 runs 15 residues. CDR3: CASSLGGAVNYGYTF.

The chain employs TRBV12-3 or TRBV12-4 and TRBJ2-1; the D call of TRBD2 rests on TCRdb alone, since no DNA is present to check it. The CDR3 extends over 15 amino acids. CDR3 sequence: CASRIGVLDYNEQFF.

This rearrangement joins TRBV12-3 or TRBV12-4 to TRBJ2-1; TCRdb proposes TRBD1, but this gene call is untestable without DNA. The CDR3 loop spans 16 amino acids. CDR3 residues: CASSPPTGPLGNEQFF.